The 21 T cell receptor beta chains below come from one sample, sequenced in a study of CD8+ T cells in alopecia areata. Pooled cells of cutaneous lymph node origin were sorted on CD4, CD8alpha, NKG2D, NKG2ACE and other markers. It was cDNA, reverse transcribed from extracted RNA, that served as the sequencing template. The assay was immunoSEQ multiplex PCR, and TCRdb's table has in-frame clones only and misses some. Sampling found 270,000 or so clones, none seen once. Material: CD4+ T cells sorted from a lymph node. These TCRs come from a C3H/HeJ mouse with alopecia areata. This strain's MHC haplotype is H2-k.

This clone was found a few times. Gene names refer to mouse genes. The sequenced fragment ends 4 residues before the CDR3 boundary, so the rest is inferred from the germline J gene. The rearrangement joins TRBV1 to TRBJ2-1; possibly TRBD1 for D (6 bases). CDR3 size: 14 residues. Trimming stripped 6 bases from V and 4 bases from J, with 13 bases between. Germline-derived CDR1 and CDR2 are NSQYPW and LRSPGD (reference sequence). CDR3: CTCRARDNYAEQFF. Incomplete CDR3 DNA: TGCACCTGCAGAGCAAGGGACAATTATGCT.

To note about this clone: These gene names are mouse names. The read terminates 4 residues before the CDR3 end, so the remaining end is supplied by the germline J gene. This chain joins TRBV13-3 and TRBJ2-7, with D possibly matching TRBD2 (7 bases). Deletions cut 3 bases from V and 0 bases from J, with 10 bases between. This CDR3 is built from 14 residues. From germline, CDR1 is NNHDY and CDR2 SYVADS. The covered CDR3 bases are TGTGCCAGCAGTGTGGGGGGCCTCTCCTAT. This codes for CASSVGGLSY. The whole CDR3 sequence reads CASSVGGLSYEQYF.

Note on this clone: Germline and genes: mouse. The read is 4 residues too short to cover the CDR3 end, so that end is filled in from the germline J gene. The J gene is TRBJ2-3, the V gene TRBV13-1; 8 bases agree with TRBD1. The CDR3 runs to 15 residues. Germline V lookup: CDR1 NSHNY, CDR2 SYGAGN. The junction had 2 bases not matched to a gene; V was cut back by 2 bases and J by 0 bases. The CDR3 sequence is CASSEQGDSAETLYF. The CDR3 bases that were read are TGTGCCAGCAGTGAACAGGGGGATAGTGCAGAA.

Points on this clone: The gene symbols are mouse symbols. The read is 3 residues too short to cover the CDR3 end, so that end is filled in from the germline J gene. The chain links TRBV17 to TRBJ1-6; 8 nucleotides agree with TRBD1. TRBJ1-6 is filed as an ORF, its function uncertain. CDR3 length: 12 amino acids. Germline CDR1 reads MNHDT; CDR2 reads YYDKIL. Trimming cost V 11 bases and J 4 bases; bases outside gene matches: 1. The CDR3 region is CARQGYNSPLYF. The part of the CDR3 DNA that was read is TGTGCTCGACAGGGGTATAATTCGCCC.

A remark on this clone: Each gene name is a mouse one. The CDR3 end lies 4 residues beyond the end of the read and is filled in from the germline J gene. The V and J genes are TRBV17 and TRBJ2-1, with D tentatively TRBD2 (6 bases). This CDR3 comprises 15 residues. V lost 0 bases and J 4 bases, leaving 10 bases between the germline ends. Germline CDR1 is MNHDT and CDR2 is YYDKIL. The sequenced part of the CDR3 DNA is TGTGCTAGCAGTAGAGATACTGGGTCTTATGCT. It yields the protein CASSRDTGSYA. The full CDR3 protein reads CASSRDTGSYAEQFF.

For this clone: The genes and germline here are from mouse. The CDR3 end falls 4 residues outside the read, so it is completed with the germline J gene. The V gene is TRBV19, the J gene TRBJ2-7; 7 bases are a match to TRBD1. V gave up 2 bases and J gave up 1 base; unmatched junction bases: 6. In germline, CDR1 is FNHDT, CDR2 SITEND (reference sequence). The CDR3 extends over 15 amino acids. Here the CDR3 reads CASSIGRQGSYEQYF. Partial CDR3 DNA: TGTGCCAGCAGTATCGGAAGACAGGGTTCCTAT.

This clone has more than one count but fewer than ten. Genes here carry mouse names. The read finishes 4 residues shy of the CDR3 end, and the germline J gene is used to complete it. The chain links TRBV13-1 to TRBJ1-2; 7 positions agree with TRBD1. Germline-derived CDR1 and CDR2 are NSHNY and SYGAGN. V lost 4 bases to trimming and J lost 0 bases; unmatched junction nucleotides: 6. This CDR3 comprises 15 residues. This chain's CDR3 is CASSTRTGSNSDYTF. Incomplete CDR3 DNA: TGTGCCAGCAGTACCCGGACAGGATCAAACTCC.

This clone was counted at least ten times. The listed genes are named as in mouse. The sequenced fragment ends 4 residues before the CDR3 boundary, so the rest is inferred from the germline J gene. Other DNA sequences from this sample encode an identical CDR3 as well. The gene calls are TRBV13-3 and TRBJ2-1; perhaps TRBD1 as D (6 bases). The CDR3 consists of 13 residues. Trimming removed 2 bases from V and 3 bases from J, with 6 bases in between. Looked up from germline, CDR1 is NNHDY and CDR2 is SYVADS. The DNA read from the CDR3 is TGTGCCAGCAGTGACAGGGGCTATGCT. It translates to CASSDRGYA. In full, the CDR3 reads CASSDRGYAEQFF.

Comments on this clone: Germline and genes here are mouse. The CDR3 end lies 4 residues beyond the end of the read and is filled in from the germline J gene. The chain uses TRBV19 and TRBJ1-2; 10 positions match TRBD1. From germline, CDR1 is FNHDT and CDR2 SITEND (reference sequence). V was pared by 6 bases and J by 4 bases, with 3 bases of the junction left unmatched. This CDR3 spans 13 amino acids. Partial CDR3 DNA: TGTGCCAGCACCGGGACAGGGGCCTCC. Translating it yields CASTGTGAS. The whole CDR3 reads CASTGTGASDYTF.

This clone was recorded a few times. The gene names given are mouse names. The read finishes 4 residues shy of the CDR3 end, and the germline J gene is used to complete it. Other DNA sequences in the same sample also yield this CDR3. The chain employs TRBV5 and TRBJ2-3; 12 nucleotides match TRBD1. The CDR3 contains 17 residues. Germline-derived CDR1 and CDR2 are LGHNA and YNLKQL (reference sequence). Trimming at V came to 4 bases and at J to 1 base, leaving 6 bases not matched to a gene. The CDR3 loop reads CASSPGTGGRGAETLYF. Partial CDR3 DNA: TGTGCCAGCAGCCCCGGGACAGGGGGCAGGGGTGCAGAA.

A few counts support this clone. Gene names refer to mouse genes. The CDR3 end falls 4 residues outside the read, so it is completed with the germline J gene. The chain recombines TRBV13-1 with TRBJ1-1, with TRBD1 as a possible D gene (6 bases). CDR1 and CDR2 from the germline V gene are NSHNY and SYGAGN. CDR3 size: 11 residues. CDR3 in amino acids: CASKQGTEVFF. CDR3 DNA, as far as it was read: TGTGCCAGCAAACAGGGAACA.

There are a few counts of this clone. The gene names given are mouse names. The read terminates 3 residues before the CDR3 end, so the remaining end is supplied by the germline J gene. This rearrangement joins TRBV14 to TRBJ1-6, with D unresolved. TRBJ1-6 is an open reading frame, and its role is uncertain. This CDR3 is built from 13 residues. Germline V gene sequence: CDR1 SGHDT, CDR2 FRDEAV. V lost 10 bases, J lost 0 bases, and 8 bases lay in between. CDR3: CAPWVSYNSPLYF. The CDR3 DNA, read in part, is TGTGCCCCCTGGGTTTCCTATAATTCGCCC.

As concerns this clone: Gene names follow the mouse nomenclature. From the germline J gene comes the end of the CDR3, since the read stops 4 residues before it. The chain recombines TRBV13-1 with TRBJ2-1; TRBD1 matches at 12 bases. This CDR3 contains 14 residues. The germline gives CDR1 NSHNY, CDR2 SYGAGN. The CDR3: CASSEGQGAPEQFF. CDR3 DNA (partial): TGTGCCAGCAGTGAGGGACAGGGGGCGCCT.

Remarks on this clone: The germline and genes are mouse ones. The read is 4 residues too short to cover the CDR3 end, so that end is filled in from the germline J gene. The chain employs TRBV19 and TRBJ2-4; 8 positions match TRBD1. CDR3 length: 14 amino acids. The germline V gene has CDR1 FNHDT and CDR2 SITEND (reference sequence). The CDR3 loop is CASSIGTGLNTLYF. The sequenced CDR3 bases are TGTGCCAGCAGTATAGGGACAGGGCTGAAC.

This clone occurred a few times. Gene labels here are mouse ones. The read comes to an end 4 residues before the CDR3 does, leaving the germline J gene to fill in the end. This chain joins TRBV5 and TRBJ1-1, with 7 bases lining up with TRBD1. V was clipped by 2 bases and J by 0 bases; unmatched bases: 0. CDR1 LGHNA and CDR2 YNLKQL come from the germline V gene (reference sequence). The CDR3 sequence is 14 residues long. The CDR3 region is CASSQTGANTEVFF. The CDR3 DNA, read in part, is TGTGCCAGCAGCCAAACAGGGGCAAACACA.

Regarding this clone: The germline and genes are mouse ones. Additional DNA sequences in this sample encode the identical CDR3. The sequenced part of the CDR3 DNA is TGTGCTAGCAGCCCTCAGGGAAACACA. Amino acid sequence: CASSPQGNT. The entire CDR3 reads CASSPQGNTEVFF. The V gene is TRBV29, the J gene TRBJ1-1, with D possibly being TRBD1 (5 bases). Sequencing ends 4 residues short of the CDR3 end; the germline J gene provides the rest. In germline, CDR1 is MSHET, CDR2 SYDVDS. This CDR3 spans 13 amino acids. V was pared by 6 bases and J by 1 base, with 9 bases between.

This clone was counted only a few times. Gene names are the mouse ones. The CDR3 extends 4 residues past the end of the read, so its final part is completed from the germline J gene. The V gene is TRBV13-1, the J gene TRBJ2-7; TRBD2 matches 13 bases. CDR1 is NSHNY and CDR2 is SYGAGN in the germline V gene. The CDR3 consists of 15 residues. CDR3 sequence: CASSGGLGGVYEQYF. CDR3 bases read: TGTGCCAGCAGTGGGGGACTGGGGGGGGTATAT.

Turning to this clone: Mouse names are used for the genes. The missing CDR3 end, 4 residues past where the read stops, is filled in from the germline J gene. The V gene is TRBV19, the J gene TRBJ2-1; 9 bases match TRBD1. Germline V gene lookup returns CDR1 FNHDT and CDR2 SITEND (reference sequence). J gave up 5 bases and V 3 bases, and 3 bases lay outside the gene matches. The CDR3 extends over 14 amino acids. The sequenced part of the CDR3 DNA is TGTGCCAGCAGTAAGCGGGACAGGGATGCT. It is translated as CASSKRDRDA. In full, the CDR3 reads CASSKRDRDAEQFF. Supplemented by reference TRBV19 and TRBJ2-1, the full variable domain reads GGIITQTPKFLIGQEGQKLTLKCQQNFNHDTMYWYRQDSGKGLRLIYYSITENDLQKGDLSEGYDASREKKSSFSLTVTSAQKNEMAVFLCASSKRDRDAEQFFGPGTRLTVL.

About this clone itself: Gene names refer to mouse genes. The CDR3 end falls 4 residues outside the read, so it is completed with the germline J gene. This chain uses TRBV31 with TRBJ1-1; possible D gene TRBD1, 6 bases. CDR1 GKSSPN and CDR2 SITVG come from the germline V gene. The CDR3 runs to 13 residues. The part of the CDR3 DNA that was read is TGTGCCTGGAACAGACTGGGGGGCGGA. It is translated as CAWNRLGGG. The complete CDR3 sequence is CAWNRLGGGEVFF. The full variable domain, completed using reference TRBV31 and TRBJ1-1, is AQTIHQWPVAEIKAVGSPLSLGCTIKGKSSPNLYWYWQATGGTLQQLFYSITVGQVESVVQLNLSASRPKDDQFILSTEKLLLSHSGFYLCAWNRLGGGEVFFGKGTRLTVV.

In regard to this clone: Gene names denote mouse genes. The missing CDR3 end, 4 residues past where the read stops, is filled in from the germline J gene. J is TRBJ2-2 and V is TRBV13-2, with 11 bases identical to TRBD1. With 3 bases clipped from V and 3 bases from J, the junction kept 1 base outside the gene matches. Germline loops: CDR1 NNHNN, CDR2 SYGAGS (reference sequence). CDR3 length: 15 amino acids. CDR3 protein: CASGGGQGDTGQLYF. Partial CDR3 DNA: TGTGCCAGCGGTGGGGGACAGGGGGACACCGGG.

In regard to this clone: Genes and germline are mouse. The read is 4 residues too short to cover the CDR3 end, so that end is filled in from the germline J gene. The genes are TRBV29 and TRBJ2-1; no clear D. In germline, CDR1 is MSHET, CDR2 SYDVDS. With 6 bases removed from V and 5 bases from J, the gap between germline ends came to 2 bases. This CDR3 is built from 10 residues. The CDR3 reads CASRDAEQFF. CDR3 bases read: TGTGCTAGCAGAGATGCT. Full variable domain (remainder filled in from reference TRBV29 and TRBJ2-1): DMKVTQMPRYLIKRMGENVLLECGQDMSHETMYWYRQDPGLGLQLIYISYDVDSNSEGDIPKGYRVSRKKREHFSLILDSAKTNQTSVYFCASRDAEQFFGPGTRLTVL.